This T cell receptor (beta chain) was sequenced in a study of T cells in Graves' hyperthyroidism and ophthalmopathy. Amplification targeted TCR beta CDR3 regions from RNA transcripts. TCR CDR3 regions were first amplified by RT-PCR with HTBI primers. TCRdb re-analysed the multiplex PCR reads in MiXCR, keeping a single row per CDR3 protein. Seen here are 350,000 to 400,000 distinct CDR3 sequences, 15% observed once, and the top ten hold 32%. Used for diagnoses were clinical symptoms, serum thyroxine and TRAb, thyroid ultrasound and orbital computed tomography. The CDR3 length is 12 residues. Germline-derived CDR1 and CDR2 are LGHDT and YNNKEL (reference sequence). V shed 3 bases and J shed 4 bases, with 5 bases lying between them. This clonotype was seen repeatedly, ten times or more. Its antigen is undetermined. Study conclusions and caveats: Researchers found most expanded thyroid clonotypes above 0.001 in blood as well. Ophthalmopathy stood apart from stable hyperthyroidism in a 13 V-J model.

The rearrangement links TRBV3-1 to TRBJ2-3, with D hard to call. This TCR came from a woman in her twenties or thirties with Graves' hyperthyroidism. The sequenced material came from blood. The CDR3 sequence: CASSHRADTQYF. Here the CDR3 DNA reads TGTGCCAGCAGCCATCGGGCAGATACGCAGTATTTT.